This T cell receptor beta chain appears in the sequencing data of a study of Ad26.COV2.S vaccination and SARS-CoV-2 variants. At the level of the study: Dosing was one shot or two shots 56 days apart.

This clone occurred a few times. Its antigen is still unknown. Study-level results: Those who received vaccine or placebo ended up with similar non-spike TCR breadth. Placebo recipients showed lower spike-specific TCR breadth than vaccinees.

As to treatment: some 20 received Ad26.COV2.S at low or high dose, single or two shots; roughly five received placebo; per-sample allocation not given. Specimen acquisition occurred on day 63 following the initial vaccine or placebo injection. The assay was immunoSEQ multiplex PCR, and TCRdb's table has in-frame clones only and misses some. The table lists some 250,000 clones, over 75% of them singletons. Deletions cut 8 bases from V and 0 bases from J, with 8 bases between. Germline V gives CDR1 MDHEN, CDR2 SYDVKM. CDR3 length: 13 amino acids. V is TRBV28 and J is TRBJ1-3; D gene uncertain. Sequencing was performed on peripheral blood, taken in a trial of Ad26.COV2.S vaccine versus placebo. The clonotype originates from a person between 18 and 60 years old who received the Ad26.COV2.S COVID-19 vaccine or a placebo. The CDR3 here is CASRDTSGNTIYF. The CDR3 region has the DNA TGTGCCAGCCGTGACACCTCTGGAAACACCATATATTTT.